These T cell receptor beta chains were read from a single sample in a study of Ad26.COV2.S vaccination and SARS-CoV-2 variants. Generated by immunoSEQ multiplex PCR, the TCRdb table keeps only in-frame clones and is missing some. The table shows about 350,000 clones, with about 85% occurring only once. This material consisted of peripheral blood, taken in a trial of Ad26.COV2.S vaccine versus placebo. All receptors come from a person aged 18-60 years who received the Ad26.COV2.S COVID-19 vaccine or a placebo. CDR3s include the opening cysteine and the closing phenylalanine or tryptophan. The D gene is left open where the match is weak. Clone size is given for some rows only: seen once, a few or many times, or a class if the clone is expanded.

clone_size	v_call	d_call	j_call	cdr3_nt	cdr3_aa
.	TRBV30	.	TRBJ2-1	TGTGCCTGGAGTGTGGGTGTCGATGAGCAGTTCTTC	CAWSVGVDEQFF
.	TRBV6-2/TRBV6-3	.	TRBJ2-7	TGTGCCAGCAGTTTCCATCCGGGATCTCCACTCTACGAGCAGTACTTC	CASSFHPGSPLYEQYF
once	TRBV5-1	.	TRBJ1-2	TGCGCCAGCAGCTTGGAAAGTGTTAACTATGGCTACACCTTC	CASSLESVNYGYTF
.	TRBV7-2	.	TRBJ2-7	TGTGCCAGCAGCGGGAGCGGAGAAAACTACGAGCAGTACTTC	CASSGSGENYEQYF
.	TRBV6-1	TRBD2	TRBJ2-2	TGTGCCAGCAGTGGCCACCTCGCCAGGGAGGGCGCCGGGGAGCTGTTTTTT	CASSGHLAREGAGELFF
.	TRBV6-2/TRBV6-3	TRBD2	TRBJ2-7	TGTGCCAGCAGTTACCGGGGGGCCTACGAGCAGTACTTC	CASSYRGAYEQYF
.	TRBV5-1	TRBD1	TRBJ1-4	TGCGCCAGCAGCCAAGGACAGGGTCTGTATGAAAAACTGTTTTTT	CASSQGQGLYEKLFF
.	TRBV27	TRBD1	TRBJ2-1	TGTGCCAGCAGTTTCCGCCAATCCCGACAGGGGGCTGTGGATGAGCAGTTCTTC	CASSFRQSRQGAVDEQFF
.	TRBV27	.	TRBJ1-1	TGTGCCAGCAGTCACCGTCGCCCGGGGGGGCACACTGAAGCTTTCTTT	CASSHRRPGGHTEAFF
.	TRBV4-3	TRBD1	TRBJ2-5	TGCGCCAGCAGCCTCTGGACAGGGGAAGAGACCCAGTACTTC	CASSLWTGEETQYF
.	TRBV6-2/TRBV6-3	.	TRBJ2-7	TGTGCCAGCAGTTATCGAGGACAAAGAGCCTACGAGCAGTACTTC	CASSYRGQRAYEQYF
.	TRBV6-5	TRBD2	TRBJ2-5	TGTGCCAGCAGTTCCGGGACTAGGTCTCAGTCGACCCAGTACTTC	CASSSGTRSQSTQYF
.	TRBV19	.	TRBJ1-1	TGTGCCAGTAGTACCTGGGGCTCTGAAGCTTTCTTT	CASSTWGSEAFF
once	TRBV5-3	.	TRBJ2-2	TGTGCCAGAAGCTTTGGACCTAATCGAGACACCGGGGAGCTGTTTTTT	CARSFGPNRDTGELFF
.	TRBV5-1	TRBD2	TRBJ2-5	TGCGCCAGCTATAGACTAGCGGGGAGTAGGGAGACCCAGTACTTC	CASYRLAGSRETQYF
.	TRBV15	.	TRBJ2-3	TGTGCCACCAGCAGAGGCGGGCTCACAGATACGCAGTATTTT	CATSRGGLTDTQYF
once	TRBV18	.	TRBJ2-2	TGTGCCAGCTCCCTCCGGGGAACAACCACCGGGGAGCTGTTTTTT	CASSLRGTTTGELFF
.	TRBV27	TRBD1	TRBJ1-2	TGTGCCAGCACCCCGGGGGCAGGCAGGGGGGCCTTATATGGCTACACCTTC	CASTPGAGRGALYGYTF
.	TRBV3-1/TRBV3-2	.	TRBJ2-7	TGTGCCAGCAGCCAAGAGGGGGCGTCAACGTACGAGCAGTACTTC	CASSQEGASTYEQYF
.	TRBV14	.	TRBJ2-1	TGTGCCAGCAGCCAAGATTGGTTTGGGGGCCCGTCCTACAATGAGCAGTTCTTC	CASSQDWFGGPSYNEQFF
.	TRBV3-1/TRBV3-2	.	TRBJ1-5	TGTGCCAGCAGCCAAGATTGGGAGGGCGGCGATCAGCCCCAGCATTTT	CASSQDWEGGDQPQHF
.	TRBV4-3	.	TRBJ1-2	TGCGCCAGCAGCCAAGATCCCAGGTCCGACTATGGCTACACCTTC	CASSQDPRSDYGYTF
.	TRBV27	.	TRBJ1-2	TGTGCCAGCAGTTTAACAGGGAACTATGGCTACACCTTC	CASSLTGNYGYTF
.	TRBV4-3	.	TRBJ1-3	TGCGCCAGCAGCCAAGACATCCCAGGCGCTGGAAACACCATATATTTT	CASSQDIPGAGNTIYF
.	TRBV7-6	.	TRBJ2-1	TGTGCCAGCAGCTTAACGATGGGGGGAAACAATGAGCAGTTCTTC	CASSLTMGGNNEQFF
.	TRBV6-5	TRBD2	TRBJ2-7	TGTGCCAGCAGTCTTTCTAGCGGGAATTATTACGAGCAGTACTTC	CASSLSSGNYYEQYF
.	TRBV15	TRBD1	TRBJ2-5	TGTGCCACCAGCGGATCTGACAGGGGGCATGAGACCCAGTACTTC	CATSGSDRGHETQYF
.	TRBV2	TRBD2	TRBJ2-1	TGTGCCAGCAGTATAAAACTTGGGACTAGCGGGCTACACAATGAGCAGTTCTTC	CASSIKLGTSGLHNEQFF
once	TRBV6-5	.	TRBJ2-2	TGTGCCAGCACCCACCAGGGGACCGGGGAGCTGTTTTTT	CASTHQGTGELFF
.	TRBV28	.	TRBJ1-6	TGTGCCAGCAGTTTAGGAGGGACACCCCTCCACTTT	CASSLGGTPLHF
.	TRBV25-1	TRBD1	TRBJ2-5	TGTGCCAGCAGTGAACAACGCAGGGGGGAGACCCAGTACTTC	CASSEQRRGETQYF
few	TRBV7-2	.	TRBJ1-2	TGTGCCAGCAGCCCCCAGGGGTATGGCTACACCTTC	CASSPQGYGYTF
once	TRBV9	TRBD1	TRBJ1-2	TGTGCCAGCAGCGTAGTCGCCGACAGGGGGAACTATGGCTACACCTTC	CASSVVADRGNYGYTF
.	TRBV9	.	TRBJ2-4	TGTGCCAGCAGCGACCCGCTCGTCCGGGAAGCCAAAAACATTCAGTACTTC	CASSDPLVREAKNIQYF
.	TRBV3-1/TRBV3-2	.	TRBJ2-5	TGTGCCAGCAGCCCTACAACAGGGATTAGGGAGACCCAGTACTTC	CASSPTTGIRETQYF
.	TRBV7-8	TRBD2	TRBJ2-3	TGTGCCAGCAGCTCCGGACTAGCGGGGGGGCCGGTAGATACGCAGTATTTT	CASSSGLAGGPVDTQYF
.	TRBV10-3	.	TRBJ1-2	TGTGCCATCAGTGGGGGCAGCTATGGCTACACCTTC	CAISGGSYGYTF
.	TRBV7-9	.	TRBJ2-3	TGTGCCAGCAGCTTAAGGACCGGCCCAACAGGCGCGCAGTATTTT	CASSLRTGPTGAQYF
.	TRBV7-6	TRBD2	TRBJ2-7	TGTGCCAGCAGCTTAGATCCGGGGGGGCCCTACGAGCAGTACTTC	CASSLDPGGPYEQYF
.	TRBV2	TRBD1	TRBJ2-7	TGTGCCAGCACTCGACAGGGGTGGGGATTCGAGCAGTACTTC	CASTRQGWGFEQYF
.	TRBV4-3	TRBD1	TRBJ2-1	TGCGCCAGCAGCCAAGTCGGGACAGGGTCCTACAATGAGCAGTTCTTC	CASSQVGTGSYNEQFF
.	TRBV7-6	TRBD2	TRBJ2-1	TGTGCCAGCAGCATGGGACTAGCCTTATACAATGAGCAGTTCTTC	CASSMGLALYNEQFF
few	TRBV19	TRBD2	TRBJ2-7	TGTGCCAGTAGTAAGACTAGCGGGGCAACCTACGAGCAGTACTTC	CASSKTSGATYEQYF
.	TRBV6-5	TRBD2	TRBJ2-6	TGTGCCAGCAGGGGGGGGAGCTCTGGGGCCAACGTCCTGACTTTC	CASRGGSSGANVLTF
.	TRBV9	.	TRBJ2-1	TGTGCCAGCAGCGTAATTCCAGGGTATCACAATGAGCAGTTCTTC	CASSVIPGYHNEQFF
.	TRBV7-2	.	TRBJ2-1	TGTGCCAGCAGCTTAACTGGGCGAAATGAGCAGTTCTTC	CASSLTGRNEQFF
.	TRBV14	TRBD1	TRBJ1-2	TGTGCCAGCAGCCTGATGCAGGGGGCTAACGATGGCTACACCTTC	CASSLMQGANDGYTF
.	TRBV28	TRBD2	TRBJ2-5	TGTGCCAGCCGTAACCCCCGGATAGCGGGAGGGGGGGGAGAGACCCAGTACTTC	CASRNPRIAGGGGETQYF
.	TRBV10-3	TRBD1	TRBJ1-1	TGTGCCATCACAGGACAGGTGAACACTGAAGCTTTCTTT	CAITGQVNTEAFF
.	TRBV12-5	.	TRBJ2-5	TGTGCTAGTGGTCCTCCCGGCTCGCGGATCGAGACCCAGTACTTC	CASGPPGSRIETQYF
.	TRBV7-9	.	TRBJ1-6	TGTGCCAGCCACTCGGGGGGCGGATATAATTCACCCCTCCACTTT	CASHSGGGYNSPLHF
.	TRBV20-1	TRBD2	TRBJ2-1	TGCAGTGCTAGTAGGGACGGGGGGTACAATGAGCAGTTCTTC	CSASRDGGYNEQFF
.	TRBV5-1	.	TRBJ2-7	TGCGCCAGCAGCGCACTGTTGGAGGGGGCCCACGAGCAGTACTTC	CASSALLEGAHEQYF
.	TRBV10-1	.	TRBJ2-3	TGCGCCAGCAGTGAGTTGGCGACGAGCACAGATACGCAGTATTTT	CASSELATSTDTQYF
.	TRBV10-1	.	TRBJ2-2	TGCGCCAGCAGTGCAGTCAGGGATTCCGGGGAGCTGTTTTTT	CASSAVRDSGELFF
.	TRBV7-2	TRBD2	TRBJ2-7	TGTGCCAGCAGCCCGGGACTAGCGGGAGCCCAATCCTACGAGCAGTACTTC	CASSPGLAGAQSYEQYF
.	TRBV18	.	TRBJ2-7	TGTGCCAGCTCACCTGGTGGAGGCAGGGAGTCGTACGAGCAGTACTTC	CASSPGGGRESYEQYF